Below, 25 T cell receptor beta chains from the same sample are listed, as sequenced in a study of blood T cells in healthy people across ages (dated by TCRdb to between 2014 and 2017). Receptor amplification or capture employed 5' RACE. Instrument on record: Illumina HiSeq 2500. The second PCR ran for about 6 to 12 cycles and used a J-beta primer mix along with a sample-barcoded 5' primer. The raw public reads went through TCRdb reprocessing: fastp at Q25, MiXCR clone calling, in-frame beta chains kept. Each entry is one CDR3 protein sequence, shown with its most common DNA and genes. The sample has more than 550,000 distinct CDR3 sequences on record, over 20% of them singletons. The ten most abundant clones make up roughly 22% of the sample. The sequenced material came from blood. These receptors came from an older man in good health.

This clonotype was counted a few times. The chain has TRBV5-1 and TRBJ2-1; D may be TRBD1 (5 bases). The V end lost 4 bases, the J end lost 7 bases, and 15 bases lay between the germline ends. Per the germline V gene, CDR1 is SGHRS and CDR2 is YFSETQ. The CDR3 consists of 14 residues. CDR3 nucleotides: TGCGCCAGCAGCCCCTCTGGGGCTGCTAATGAGCAGTTCTTC. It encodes CASSPSGAANEQFF.

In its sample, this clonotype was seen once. CDR3 sequence reads: CASSLGGGRKETQYF. The DNA of the CDR3 is TGTGCCAGCAGTTTAGGGGGGGGCCGAAAAGAGACCCAGTACTTC. V and J are TRBV12-3 or TRBV12-4 and TRBJ2-5; a possible D gene is TRBD2 (7 bases). Trimming left V 1 base short and J 3 bases short, with 12 bases between. The CDR3 contains 15 residues.

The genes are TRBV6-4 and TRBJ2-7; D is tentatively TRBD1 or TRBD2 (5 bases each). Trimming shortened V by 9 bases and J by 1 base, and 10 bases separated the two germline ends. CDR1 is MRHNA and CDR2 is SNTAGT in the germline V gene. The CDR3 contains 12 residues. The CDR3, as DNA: TGTGCCAGTAGGGACGGATCCTACGAGCAGTACGTC. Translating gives CASRDGSYEQYV.

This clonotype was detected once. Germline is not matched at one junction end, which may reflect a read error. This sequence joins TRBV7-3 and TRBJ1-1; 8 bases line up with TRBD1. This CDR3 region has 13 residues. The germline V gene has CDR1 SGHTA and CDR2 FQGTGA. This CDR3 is CASSHTPGQVIIF. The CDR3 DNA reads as TGTGCCAGCAGCCATACCCCGGGACAGGTTATAATCTTT.

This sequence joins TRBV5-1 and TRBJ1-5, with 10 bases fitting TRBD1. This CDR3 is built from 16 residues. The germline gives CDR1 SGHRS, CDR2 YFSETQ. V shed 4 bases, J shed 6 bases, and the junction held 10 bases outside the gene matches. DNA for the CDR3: TGCGCCAGCAGCCCCCCCAAGGACAGGGGGTTTCAGCCCCAGCATTTT. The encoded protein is CASSPPKDRGFQPQHF.

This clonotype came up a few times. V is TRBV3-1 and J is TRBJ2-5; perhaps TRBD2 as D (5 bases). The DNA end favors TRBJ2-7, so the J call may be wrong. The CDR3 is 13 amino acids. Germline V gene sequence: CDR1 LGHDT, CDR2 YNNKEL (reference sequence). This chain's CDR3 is CASSQGRDYEQYF. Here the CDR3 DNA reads TGTGCCAGCAGCCAAGGCCGGGATTACGAGCAGTACTTC.

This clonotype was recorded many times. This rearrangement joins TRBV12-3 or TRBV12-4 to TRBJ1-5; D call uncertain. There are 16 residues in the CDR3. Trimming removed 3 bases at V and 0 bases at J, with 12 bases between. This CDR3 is CASSFGPIFSNQPQHF. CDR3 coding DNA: TGTGCCAGCAGTTTCGGACCAATCTTTAGCAATCAGCCCCAGCATTTT.

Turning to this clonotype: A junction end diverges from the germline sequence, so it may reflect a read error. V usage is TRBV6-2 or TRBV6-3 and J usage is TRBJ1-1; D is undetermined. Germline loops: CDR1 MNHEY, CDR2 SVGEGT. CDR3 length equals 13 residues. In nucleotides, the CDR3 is TGTGCCAGCCGAAGGAGTCCTAACACTGCAGCTTTCTTT. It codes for CASRRSPNTAAFF.

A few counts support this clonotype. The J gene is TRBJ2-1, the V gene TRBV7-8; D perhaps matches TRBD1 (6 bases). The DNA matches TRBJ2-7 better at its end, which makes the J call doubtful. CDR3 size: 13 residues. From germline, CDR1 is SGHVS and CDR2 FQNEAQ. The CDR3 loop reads CASSFSGVDEQYF. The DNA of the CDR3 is TGTGCCAGCAGCTTTTCAGGGGTGGACGAGCAGTACTTC.

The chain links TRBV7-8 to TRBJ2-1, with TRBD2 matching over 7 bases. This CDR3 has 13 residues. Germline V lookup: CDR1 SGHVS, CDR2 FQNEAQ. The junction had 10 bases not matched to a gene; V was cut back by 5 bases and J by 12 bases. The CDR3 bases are TGTGCCAGCAGCCGGACTAGTAGTAGTGGGCAGTTCTTC. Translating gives CASSRTSSSGQFF.

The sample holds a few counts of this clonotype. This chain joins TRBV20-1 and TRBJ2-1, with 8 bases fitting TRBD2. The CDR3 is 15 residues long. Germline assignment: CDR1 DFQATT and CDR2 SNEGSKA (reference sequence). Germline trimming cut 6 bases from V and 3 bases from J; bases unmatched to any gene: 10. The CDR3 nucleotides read TGCAGTGCCCGGGGGGGCCTTGGGGGCTACAATGAGCAGTTCTTC. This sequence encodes CSARGGLGGYNEQFF.

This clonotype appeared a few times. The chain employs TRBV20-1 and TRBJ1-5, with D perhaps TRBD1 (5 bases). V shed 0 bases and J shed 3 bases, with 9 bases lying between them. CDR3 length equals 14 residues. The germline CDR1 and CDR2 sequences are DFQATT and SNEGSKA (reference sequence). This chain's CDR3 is CSARDTGTNQPQHF. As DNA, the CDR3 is TGCAGTGCTAGAGATACCGGGACCAATCAGCCCCAGCATTTT.

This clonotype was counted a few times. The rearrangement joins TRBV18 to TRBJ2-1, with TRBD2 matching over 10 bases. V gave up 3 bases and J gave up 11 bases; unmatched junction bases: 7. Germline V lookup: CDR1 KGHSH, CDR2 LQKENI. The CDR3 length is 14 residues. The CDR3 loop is CASSPGTSVSKQFF. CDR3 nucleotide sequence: TGTGCCAGCTCACCCGGGACTAGCGTATCAAAGCAGTTCTTC.

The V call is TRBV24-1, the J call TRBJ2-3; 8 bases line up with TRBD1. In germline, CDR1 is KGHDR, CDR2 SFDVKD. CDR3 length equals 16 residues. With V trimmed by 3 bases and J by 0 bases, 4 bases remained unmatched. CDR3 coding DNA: TGTGCCACCAGTGATACAGGGGGAACTAGCACAGATACGCAGTATTTT. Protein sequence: CATSDTGGTSTDTQYF.

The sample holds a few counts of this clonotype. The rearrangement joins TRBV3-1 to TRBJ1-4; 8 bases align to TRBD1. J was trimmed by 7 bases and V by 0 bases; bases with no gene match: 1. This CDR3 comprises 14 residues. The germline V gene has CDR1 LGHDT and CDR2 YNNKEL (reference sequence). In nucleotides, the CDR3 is TGTGCCAGCAGCCAAGATACAGGGGGTGAAAAACTGTTTTTT. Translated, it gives CASSQDTGGEKLFF. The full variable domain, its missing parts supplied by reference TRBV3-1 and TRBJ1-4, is DTAVSQTPKYLVTQMGNDKSIKCEQNLGHDTMYWYKQDSKKFLKIMFSYNNKELIINETVPNRFSPKSPDKAHLNLHINSLELGDSAVYFCASSQDTGGEKLFFGSGTQLSVL.

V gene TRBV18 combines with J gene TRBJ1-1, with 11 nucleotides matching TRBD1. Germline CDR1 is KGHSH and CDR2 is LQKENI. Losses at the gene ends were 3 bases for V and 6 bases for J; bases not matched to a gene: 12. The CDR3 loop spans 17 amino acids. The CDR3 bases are TGTGCCAGCTCACCTTTTGTGGACAGGGGGCGATTGGCTGAAGCTTTCTTT. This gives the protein CASSPFVDRGRLAEAFF.

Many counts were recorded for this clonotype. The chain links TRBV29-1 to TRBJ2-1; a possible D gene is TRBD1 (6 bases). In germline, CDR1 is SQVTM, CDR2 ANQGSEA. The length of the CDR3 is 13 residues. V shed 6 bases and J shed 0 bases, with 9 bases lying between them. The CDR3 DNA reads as TGCAGCGTAGAGGACAGCTCCTACAATGAGCAGTTCTTC. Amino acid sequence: CSVEDSSYNEQFF.

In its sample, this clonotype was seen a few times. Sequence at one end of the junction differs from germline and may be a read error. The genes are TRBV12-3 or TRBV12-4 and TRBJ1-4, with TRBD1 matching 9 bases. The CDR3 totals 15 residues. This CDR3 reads CASTWTGATNEKLFF. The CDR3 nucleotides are TGTGCCAGCACCTGGACAGGGGCAACTAACGAAAAACTGTTTTTT.

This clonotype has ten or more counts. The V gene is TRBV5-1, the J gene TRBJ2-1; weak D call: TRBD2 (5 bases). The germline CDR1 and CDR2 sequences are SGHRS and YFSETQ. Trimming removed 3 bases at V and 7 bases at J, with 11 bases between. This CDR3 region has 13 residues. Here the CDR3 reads CASSSLPGNEQFF. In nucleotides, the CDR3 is TGCGCCAGCAGCTCCCTGCCGGGAAATGAGCAGTTCTTC.

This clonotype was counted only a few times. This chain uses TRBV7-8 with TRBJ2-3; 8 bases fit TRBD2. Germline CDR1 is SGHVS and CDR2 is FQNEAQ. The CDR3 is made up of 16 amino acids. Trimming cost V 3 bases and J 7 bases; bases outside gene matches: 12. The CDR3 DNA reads TGTGCCAGCAGCTTCCGGACTAGCCCGGGGGGGAATACGCAGTATTTT. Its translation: CASSFRTSPGGNTQYF.

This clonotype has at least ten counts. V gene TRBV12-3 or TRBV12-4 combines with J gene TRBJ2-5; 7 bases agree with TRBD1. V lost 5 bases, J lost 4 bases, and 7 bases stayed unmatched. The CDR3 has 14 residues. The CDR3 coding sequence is TGTGCCAGCAGTGGGGACAGCAATAGAGAGACCCAGTACTTC. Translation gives CASSGDSNRETQYF.

DNA for the CDR3: TGCGCCAGCAGCCCCCCGGGACTAGAGCTCCACGAGCAGTACGTC. Residues: CASSPPGLELHEQYV. The genes are TRBV4-3 and TRBJ2-7; TRBD2 matches at 8 bases. There are 15 residues in the CDR3. V trimming: 4 bases; J trimming: 5 bases; junction bases outside the gene matches: 10. The germline V gene encodes CDR1 LGHNA and CDR2 YSLEER.

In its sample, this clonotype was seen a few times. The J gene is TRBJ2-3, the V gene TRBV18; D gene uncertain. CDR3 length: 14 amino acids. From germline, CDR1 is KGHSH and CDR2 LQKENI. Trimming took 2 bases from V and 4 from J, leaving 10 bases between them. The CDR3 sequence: CASSPDLHADTQYF. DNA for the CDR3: TGTGCCAGCTCACCAGATCTGCACGCAGATACGCAGTATTTT.

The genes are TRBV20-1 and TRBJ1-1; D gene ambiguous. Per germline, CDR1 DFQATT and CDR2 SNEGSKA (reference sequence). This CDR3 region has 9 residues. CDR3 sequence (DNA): TGCAGGGTTAACACTGAAGCTTTCTTT. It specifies CRVNTEAFF.

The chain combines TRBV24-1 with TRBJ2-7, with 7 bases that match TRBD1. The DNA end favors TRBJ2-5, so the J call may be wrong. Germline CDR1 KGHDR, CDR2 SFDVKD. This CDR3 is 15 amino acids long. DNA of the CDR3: TGTGCCACCAGTGACCGCAGGACAGGAGAAGAGACCCAGTACTTC. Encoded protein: CATSDRRTGEETQYF.